This entry lists 31 T cell receptor beta chains sequenced from one sample in a study of blood T cell repertoires in COVID-19. The repertoire was sequenced with immunoSEQ multiplex PCR; TCRdb's copy has only in-frame clones and lacks some. Of 55,000 or so clones in the sample, roughly 86% were seen once. Sequenced input: peripheral blood. Receptors were obtained from a man in his sixties with active COVID-19.

This chain links TRBV7-2 with TRBJ2-7, with D tentatively TRBD2 (5 bases). CDR3 size: 11 residues. The germline CDR1 and CDR2 sequences are SGHTA and FQGNSA. The CDR3 region has the DNA TGTGCAGAGGGTTGCTCCTACGAGCAGTACTTC. This sequence encodes CAEGCSYEQYF.

V gene TRBV28 combines with J gene TRBJ1-5; 7 bases are shared with TRBD1. V dropped 5 bases and J dropped 2; count of bases not matched to a gene: 6. This CDR3 has 15 residues. Germline V lookup: CDR1 MDHEN, CDR2 SYDVKM. The CDR3 bases are TGTGCCAGCAGTCTCACAGGGGTGGGCAATCAGCCCCAGCATTTT. Translated: CASSLTGVGNQPQHF.

This clone was picked up one time. This chain links TRBV3-1 (or the pseudogene TRBV3-2) with TRBJ1-4, with TRBD1 matching over 9 bases. The CDR3 consists of 14 residues. V gave up 0 bases and J gave up 9 bases; unmatched junction bases: 2. The germline gives CDR1 LGHDT, CDR2 YNNKEL (reference sequence). CDR3 in DNA: TGTGCCAGCAGCCAAGATGGACAGGGGCAAAAACTGTTTTTT. It is translated as CASSQDGQGQKLFF.

This rearrangement joins TRBV24-1 to TRBJ2-7; 10 bases are shared with TRBD2. V trimming: 3 bases; J trimming: 4 bases; junction bases outside the gene matches: 17. The CDR3 is 19 residues long. CDR1 is KGHDR, CDR2 SFDVKD, per germline. In nucleotides, the CDR3 is TGTGCCACCAGTGATCCCCGGGCCCCGGAACTAGCGGGAAGGTACGAGCAGTACTTC. Translating gives CATSDPRAPELAGRYEQYF.

The CDR3 spells CASSPPLTPMGGRSEQYF. CDR3 bases: TGTGCCAGCAGCCCGCCCTTAACCCCCATGGGCGGGAGAAGCGAGCAGTACTTC. J is TRBJ2-7 and V is TRBV7-9; TRBD2 matches at 7 bases. Trimming removed 5 bases from V and 6 bases from J; junction bases left unmatched: 22. The length of the CDR3 is 18 residues. CDR1 and CDR2 (germline): SEHNR, FQNEAQ (reference sequence).

This chain links TRBV10-2 with TRBJ2-7; 10 nucleotides line up with TRBD2. CDR1 is WSHSY and CDR2 is SAAADI in the germline V gene. J was trimmed by 0 bases and V by 3 bases; bases with no gene match: 8. This CDR3 spans 17 amino acids. CDR3 nucleotides: TGCGCCAGCAGTGATATGACTAGCGGGTCTAGCTCCTACGAGCAGTACTTC. This codes for CASSDMTSGSSSYEQYF.

The chain carries TRBV7-3 and TRBJ2-7; 8 bases map to TRBD1. Trimming took 5 bases from V and 2 from J; bases not matched to a gene: 8. The CDR3 length is 15 residues. Germline values: CDR1 SGHTA, CDR2 FQGTGA. The DNA for the CDR3 is TGTGCCAGCAGCCCCCAGGGACAGGCGACCTACGAGCAGTACTTC. It translates to CASSPQGQATYEQYF.

V is TRBV5-1 and J is TRBJ1-1, with D perhaps matching TRBD1 (6 bases). The CDR3 runs 15 residues. The germline V and J ends were trimmed by 1 base and 9 bases, with 19 bases remaining between them. From germline, CDR1 is SGHRS and CDR2 YFSETQ. The CDR3 reads CASSLFPGEGDKAFF. As DNA, the CDR3 is TGCGCCAGCAGCTTGTTCCCGGGGGAGGGGGATAAAGCTTTCTTT.

The chain recombines TRBV18 with TRBJ1-1; TRBD1 might be the D (5 bases). The germline gives CDR1 KGHSH, CDR2 LQKENI. The CDR3 is 13 amino acids. Trimming took 8 bases from V and 10 from J, leaving 20 bases between them. This CDR3 reads CASPNIIGGTAFF. The CDR3 nucleotides are TGTGCCAGCCCAAATATTATCGGGGGAACAGCTTTCTTT.

V and J are TRBV5-8 and TRBJ1-2; 12 positions match TRBD1. The length of the CDR3 is 15 residues. V dropped 2 bases and J dropped 6; count of bases not matched to a gene: 5. Germline-derived CDR1 and CDR2 are SGHTS and YDEGEE. CDR3: CASSFGTGGADGYTF. CDR3 in DNA: TGTGCCAGCAGCTTTGGGACAGGGGGCGCCGATGGCTACACCTTC.

The rearrangement links TRBV10-3 to TRBJ1-1; D unresolved. Germline CDR1 and CDR2: ENHRY and SYGVKD. V was clipped by 1 base and J by 5 bases, with 2 bases between them. This CDR3 has 11 amino acids. The DNA of the CDR3 is TGTGCCATCAGTGAGTTAACTGAAGCTTTCTTT. Translating it yields CAISELTEAFF.

This chain links TRBV18 with TRBJ1-1; 10 bases are a match to TRBD1. Losses at the gene ends were 3 bases for V and 4 bases for J; bases not matched to a gene: 2. Germline CDR1 and CDR2: KGHSH and LQKENI. The CDR3 totals 14 residues. The CDR3 region has the DNA TGTGCCAGCTCACCTTGGGACAGGGGCACTGAAGCTTTCTTT. It translates to CASSPWDRGTEAFF.

The J gene is TRBJ2-5, the V gene TRBV3-1 (or the pseudogene TRBV3-2); 14 nucleotides line up with TRBD2. V dropped 4 bases and J dropped 6; count of bases not matched to a gene: 7. The CDR3 contains 16 residues. Germline loops: CDR1 LGHDT, CDR2 YNNKEL (reference sequence). The CDR3: CASSPGLAGGVQTQYF. As DNA, the CDR3 is TGTGCCAGCAGCCCTGGACTAGCGGGAGGAGTACAGACCCAGTACTTC.

This clone was observed a few times. V usage is TRBV12-5 and J usage is TRBJ1-5; no definite D call. Germline V gene data show CDR1 as LGHNT and CDR2 as FRNRAP. With 1 base removed from V and 4 bases from J, the gap between germline ends came to 11 bases. This CDR3 has 15 residues. The CDR3 region is CASGLGGQGNQPQHF. CDR3 sequence (DNA): TGTGCTAGTGGTTTGGGAGGGCAAGGGAATCAGCCCCAGCATTTT.

The chain employs TRBV28 and TRBJ1-2; tentatively, D is TRBD1 (5 bases). CDR3 length: 15 residues. Germline assignment: CDR1 MDHEN and CDR2 SYDVKM. Trimming took off 6 bases at V and 1 base at J, with 15 bases between the two ends. The CDR3, as DNA: TGTGCCAGCAGCCCTCCCAGCAGGGTTAACTATGGCTACACCTTC. Amino acid sequence: CASSPPSRVNYGYTF.

CDR3: CASSLRGLANYEQYF. DNA for the CDR3: TGTGCCAGCAGCTTAAGGGGACTAGCAAACTACGAGCAGTACTTC. The chain has TRBV7-8 and TRBJ2-7; 9 bases are shared with TRBD2. This CDR3 comprises 15 residues. The V gene's germline CDR1 is SGHVS and CDR2 FQNEAQ. The V gene end was trimmed by 2 bases and the J gene end by 3 bases; junction bases not matched to a gene: 5.

Written as DNA, the CDR3 is TGTGCCAGCAGTCATGGGGGGGCGTACGAGCAGTACTTC. This sequence encodes CASSHGGAYEQYF. The genes are TRBV27 and TRBJ2-7, with D possibly matching TRBD2 (7 bases). The germline gives CDR1 MNHEY, CDR2 SMNVEV (reference sequence). V lost 5 bases, J lost 4 bases, and 12 bases lay in between. This CDR3 has 13 residues.

The chain links TRBV30 to TRBJ2-7; weak D call: TRBD2 (6 bases). The CDR3 consists of 14 residues. V lost 2 bases to trimming and J lost 3 bases, with 14 bases between them. The germline V gene has CDR1 GTSNPN and CDR2 SVGIG (reference sequence). The CDR3 loop is CAWSSGLTHYEQYF. The CDR3 nucleotides read TGTGCCTGGAGTTCGGGACTCACCCACTACGAGCAGTACTTC.

The chain uses TRBV29-1 and TRBJ2-7; maybe TRBD1 (6 bases). The CDR3 is made up of 13 amino acids. Trimming pared 5 bases from V and 2 bases from J, leaving 13 bases between. CDR1 SQVTM and CDR2 ANQGSEA come from the germline V gene. CDR3 sequence (DNA): TGCAGCGTTCGGACAGACAGTGCCTACGAGCAGTACTTC. The encoded protein is CSVRTDSAYEQYF.

The CDR3 bases are TGTGCCAGCAGTTCCGGGACAGGCAACACTGAAGCTTTCTTT. It specifies CASSSGTGNTEAFF. This chain links TRBV6-5 with TRBJ1-1; TRBD1 aligns across 8 bases. The CDR3 extends over 14 amino acids. V gave up 4 bases and J gave up 2 bases; unmatched junction bases: 3. Germline values: CDR1 MNHEY, CDR2 SVGAGI.

V and J are TRBV6-5 and TRBJ2-7; 7 bases fit TRBD1. This CDR3 has 14 amino acids. In germline, CDR1 is MNHEY, CDR2 SVGAGI. V shed 6 bases, J shed 4 bases, and the junction held 9 bases outside the gene matches. In DNA, the CDR3 is TGTGCCAGCAGAAAGAGGGGGCGCGAGTACGAGCAGTACTTC. Translating gives CASRKRGREYEQYF.

The chain recombines TRBV10-1 with TRBJ1-2, with no clear D. V was clipped by 5 bases and J by 2 bases, with 9 bases between them. This CDR3 is built from 13 residues. Germline lookup yields CDR1 WNHNN and CDR2 SYGVQD (reference sequence). The CDR3, as DNA: TGCGCCAGCAGTTCCCGGTGGAACTATGGCTACACCTTC. Translating gives CASSSRWNYGYTF.

Remarks on this clone: Germline is not matched at one junction end, which may reflect a read error. V and J are TRBV6-5 and TRBJ1-5; the D gene is possibly TRBD1 (5 bases). The length of the CDR3 is 14 residues. CDR1 and CDR2 from the germline V gene are MNHEY and SVGAGI. The CDR3 DNA reads TGTGCCAGCAGTGACTCGGGGCAGGATCAGCCCCAGCATTTT. This encodes CASSDSGQDQPQHF.

This rearrangement joins TRBV7-6 to TRBJ2-2; 8 bases align to TRBD2. Losses at the gene ends were 5 bases for V and 0 bases for J; bases not matched to a gene: 8. The CDR3 runs to 17 residues. Germline V gene lookup returns CDR1 SGHVS and CDR2 FNYEAQ. CDR3 residues: CASSPMPGGANTGELFF. For the CDR3, the DNA is TGTGCCAGCAGCCCGATGCCGGGGGGGGCGAACACCGGGGAGCTGTTTTTT.

V is TRBV12-5 and J is TRBJ2-3; D uncertain. CDR3 size: 13 residues. CDR1 is LGHNT and CDR2 is FRNRAP in the germline V gene. V was cut by 6 bases and J by 5 bases, with 12 bases left in between. CDR3: CASGRSREDTQYF. As DNA, the CDR3 is TGTGCTAGTGGGAGATCTAGAGAAGATACGCAGTATTTT.

This clone has only one observation. This chain connects TRBV19 to TRBJ1-1; D not resolved. The ends were cut back, 2 bases at V and 0 bases at J, with 10 bases in the middle. Germline loops: CDR1 LNHDA, CDR2 SQIVND (reference sequence). CDR3 size: 15 residues. The CDR3 sequence: CASSINGEVNTEAFF. The CDR3 DNA is TGTGCCAGTAGTATAAACGGGGAGGTGAACACTGAAGCTTTCTTT.

This chain uses TRBV28 with TRBJ2-5, with D maybe TRBD1 (6 bases). CDR3 size: 15 residues. Looked up from germline, CDR1 is MDHEN and CDR2 is SYDVKM. V lost 1 base and J lost 5, with 14 bases in between. DNA for the CDR3: TGTGCCAGCAGTTTATACAGGGAAGAGGAGGAGACCCAGTACTTC. It specifies CASSLYREEEETQYF.

The J gene is TRBJ2-4, the V gene TRBV6-5; D is perhaps TRBD2 (6 bases). CDR1 is MNHEY and CDR2 is SVGAGI in the germline V gene. The CDR3 runs 15 residues. Trimming pared 4 bases from V and 0 bases from J, leaving 10 bases between. CDR3 DNA sequence: TGTGCCAGCAGTTCGGGCGGGGTAGCCAAAAACATTCAGTACTTC. It yields the protein CASSSGGVAKNIQYF.

This clone was counted between two and nine times. The chain is built from TRBV14 and TRBJ2-7, with 12 bases aligning to TRBD1. There are 14 residues in the CDR3. From germline, CDR1 is SGHDN and CDR2 FVKESK. With V trimmed by 4 bases and J by 7 bases, 5 bases remained unmatched. In nucleotides, the CDR3 is TGTGCCAGCAGCCCCGGGACAGGGGGCTGGGAGCAGTACTTC. Its protein product is CASSPGTGGWEQYF. The entire variable domain, with the rest obtained from reference TRBV14 and TRBJ2-7, is as follows: EAGVTQFPSHSVIEKGQTVTLRCDPISGHDNLYWYRRVMGKEIKFLLHFVKESKQDESGMPNNRFLAERTGGTYSTLKVQPAELEDSGVYFCASSPGTGGWEQYFGPGTRLTVT.

The V and J genes are TRBV6-2 or TRBV6-3 and TRBJ2-5; 8 bases align to TRBD1. This CDR3 is built from 17 residues. After removal of 2 bases from V and 1 base from J, the junction contained 9 bases not matched to a gene. The germline CDR1 and CDR2 sequences are MNHEY and SVGEGT. CDR3 residues: CASSYRGQGGPQETQYF. CDR3 nucleotides: TGTGCCAGCAGTTACCGTGGACAGGGAGGCCCCCAAGAGACCCAGTACTTC.

The V call is TRBV7-2, the J call TRBJ2-2; 8 bases map to TRBD2. Germline V gives CDR1 SGHTA, CDR2 FQGNSA. CDR3 size: 18 residues. V lost 4 bases and J lost 0; bases outside the gene matches: 10. Here the CDR3 reads CASSSRLASLTNTGELFF. DNA of the CDR3: TGTGCCAGCAGCTCCAGACTAGCGAGTCTCACGAACACCGGGGAGCTGTTTTTT.